This section outlines one T cell receptor beta chain sequence together with its context. Its cognate antigen is unknown. The data originate from a study of monozygotic twins with inflammatory bowel disease. cDNA was produced in eight separate reactions per sample. TCRdb processed the 5' RACE reads again and assigns one entry to each CDR3 protein, with no DNA. Across approximately 400,000 distinct CDR3 sequences, the top ten clones capture 2.4% of the sample. Study observations and caveats: Patient repertoire variability may have increased through differing immunosuppressive treatments. The analysis yielded no support for one strong signal or clonotype associated with IBD.

The V gene's germline CDR1 is MNHEY and CDR2 SMNVEV (reference sequence). The CDR3 runs 14 residues. The receptor was derived from a human donor with ulcerative colitis or Crohn's disease, or a healthy co-twin of an affected twin (not recorded which). V is TRBV27 and J is TRBJ2-1. The sequencing sample was made of blood. The CDR3: CASSSVSSYNEQFF.